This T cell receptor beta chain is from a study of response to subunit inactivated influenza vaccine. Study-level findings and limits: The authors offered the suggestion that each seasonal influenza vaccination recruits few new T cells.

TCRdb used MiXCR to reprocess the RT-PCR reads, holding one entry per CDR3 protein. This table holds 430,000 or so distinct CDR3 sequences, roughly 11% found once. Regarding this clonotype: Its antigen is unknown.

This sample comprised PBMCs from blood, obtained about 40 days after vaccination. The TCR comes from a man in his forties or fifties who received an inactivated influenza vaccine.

CDR3 residues: CASSFSGDQYF. In nucleotides, the CDR3 is TGTGCCAGCAGTTTTAGCGGCGACCAGTACTTC. This chain joins TRBV12-3 or TRBV12-4 and TRBJ2-5; weak D call: TRBD2 (6 bases). V lost 3 bases to trimming and J lost 10 bases, with 9 bases between them. The CDR3 extends over 11 amino acids.